The next 11 T cell receptor beta chains were all read from a single sample in a study of T cells after yellow fever vaccination. TCRdb reprocessed the 5' RACE reads via MiXCR and lists one record per CDR3 protein. The table records more than 90,000 distinct CDR3 sequences, about 6.8% of them present only once. The specimen comprised CD4+ T cells sorted from PBMCs, sampled around 45 days after the first yellow fever vaccination. The source is a man aged 18 to 30 who received the YFV17D yellow fever vaccine.

This clonotype showed up many times. The V and J genes are TRBV18 and TRBJ2-1, with D tentatively TRBD1 or TRBD2 (5 bases each). This CDR3 spans 15 amino acids. Trimming took 1 base from V and 0 from J, leaving 7 bases between them. Germline assignment: CDR1 KGHSH and CDR2 LQKENI. For the CDR3, the DNA is TGTGCCAGCTCACCACGAGGGGACTCCTACAATGAGCAGTTCTTC. Its protein is CASSPRGDSYNEQFF.

On this clonotype itself: A read error may explain this, as a much larger clone is one base away. The rearrangement uses TRBV10-3 and TRBJ2-7; D may be TRBD1 (7 bases). Germline CDR1 reads ENHRY; CDR2 reads SYGVKD. This CDR3 comprises 17 residues. The germline V and J ends were trimmed by 8 bases and 6 bases, with 29 bases remaining between them. The chain's CDR3 is CAIRATTATDREVEQYF. The CDR3 DNA reads as TGTGCCATCCGTGCCACCACCGCAACCGACAGGGAGGTCGAGCAGTACTTC.

There are many counts of this clonotype. The CDR3 nucleotides are TGTGCCAGCAGCTTAGACGGGGTTCAGCCCCAGCATTTT. Translating it yields CASSLDGVQPQHF. The rearrangement uses TRBV7-9 and TRBJ1-5; D is unclear. The CDR3 runs 13 residues. Trimming cost V 1 base and J 6 bases, with 7 bases left between them. Germline V gives CDR1 SEHNR, CDR2 FQNEAQ (reference sequence). Full variable domain (rest looked up from reference TRBV7-9 and TRBJ1-5): DTGVSQNPRHKITKRGQNVTFRCDPISEHNRLYWYRQTLGQGPEFLTYFQNEAQLEKSRLLSDRFSAERPKGSFSTLEIQRTEQGDSAMYLCASSLDGVQPQHFGDGTRLSIL.

This clonotype has ten or more counts. This sequence joins TRBV7-2 and TRBJ2-5; D might be TRBD1 (5 bases). The CDR3 is made up of 14 amino acids. Trimming removed 2 bases at V and 0 bases at J, with 7 bases between. Germline V CDR1 and CDR2: SGHTA, FQGNSA. The CDR3 region has the DNA TGTGCCAGCAGCTTACCAGGGTACCAAGAGACCCAGTACTTC. It specifies CASSLPGYQETQYF.

This clonotype showed up many times. The rearrangement uses TRBV7-3 and TRBJ2-1, with D unresolved. The CDR3 is 14 residues long. V was shortened by 1 base and J by 4 bases, with 8 bases between the two germline ends. CDR1 and CDR2 from the germline V gene are SGHTA and FQGTGA. CDR3 bases: TGTGCCAGCAGCTTAAGGATGGGGTACAATGAGCAGTTCTTC. Translated, it gives CASSLRMGYNEQFF.

As regards this clonotype: Its ends do not fully match the called genes, so a read error is possible. The rearrangement joins TRBV19 to TRBJ1-1, with unresolved D. The CDR3 extends over 15 amino acids. CDR1 and CDR2 (germline): LNHDA, SQIVND (reference sequence). CDR3 protein: CASTPGAYMNTEAFF. The CDR3, as DNA: TGTGCAAGTACCCCTGGTGCGTACATGAACACTGAAGCTTTCTTT.

This clonotype was observed a few times. The V call is TRBV12-3 or TRBV12-4, the J call TRBJ1-5, with unresolved D. CDR3 size: 16 residues. V gave up 5 bases and J gave up 2 bases, with 16 bases separating them. CDR3 nucleotides: TGTGCCAGCAGTCCAAGTCCTTATGGCGGCAATCAGCCCCAGCATTTT. Translated: CASSPSPYGGNQPQHF.

This clonotype was counted ten times or more. V is TRBV6-5 and J is TRBJ2-5; D remains ambiguous. With 0 bases removed from V and 2 bases from J, the gap between germline ends came to 13 bases. This CDR3 comprises 16 residues. CDR1 and CDR2 (germline): MNHEY, SVGAGI. The CDR3: CASSYSTRPRQETQYF. CDR3 nucleotide sequence: TGTGCCAGCAGTTACTCGACGCGGCCTCGACAAGAGACCCAGTACTTC.

This clonotype has ten or more counts. V is TRBV6-5 and J is TRBJ2-4; D unclear. This CDR3 is built from 16 residues. The germline gives CDR1 MNHEY, CDR2 SVGAGI. Trimming left V 1 base short and J 0 bases short, with 10 bases between. CDR3 amino acids: CASSYLAELAKNIQYF. The CDR3 nucleotides are TGTGCCAGCAGTTACTTGGCCGAGCTAGCCAAAAACATTCAGTACTTC.

This clonotype occurred many times. The rearrangement uses TRBV28 and TRBJ1-5, with 7 bases matching TRBD1. Germline values: CDR1 MDHEN, CDR2 SYDVKM. V was clipped by 6 bases and J by 5 bases; unmatched bases: 4. The CDR3 runs 13 residues. DNA of the CDR3: TGTGCCAGCAGACAGGGGTTCCATCAGCCCCAGCATTTT. Protein sequence: CASRQGFHQPQHF.

This clonotype has more than one count but fewer than ten. V is TRBV5-6 and J is TRBJ2-3; 10 bases match TRBD1. The CDR3 consists of 14 residues. Germline trimming cut 3 bases from V and 5 bases from J; bases unmatched to any gene: 3. The V gene's germline CDR1 is SGHDT and CDR2 YYEEEE. DNA for the CDR3: TGTGCCAGCAGCTCCCGGACAGGGGGAGATACGCAGTATTTT. Amino acid sequence: CASSSRTGGDTQYF.